This entry lists 20 T cell receptor beta chains sequenced from one sample in a study of T cell repertoires in cytomegalovirus infection. MiXCR was run by TCRdb on the reads, yielding one entry per CDR3 protein. This sample yields about 400,000 distinct CDR3 sequences, of which about 35% are seen a single time; approximately 13% belongs to the top ten. These receptors have no identified antigens. The sequences come from cultured PBMCs, collected from culture after CMV antigen stimulation. The receptors originated from a human donor in good health (CMV status not recorded). Some clones in this sample may be carry-over from other donors' samples.

This clonotype was seen more than once but under ten times. The genes are TRBV4-1 and TRBJ2-7, with TRBD2 as a possible D gene (5 bases). CDR1 is MGHRA, CDR2 YSYEKL, per germline. Trimming removed 0 bases at V and 3 bases at J, with 9 bases between. CDR3 length: 14 residues. DNA for the CDR3: TGCGCCAGCAGCCAAGATCTAGCTAGCTACGAGCAGTACGTC. It codes for CASSQDLASYEQYV.

The chain has TRBV6-5 and TRBJ1-5, with TRBD1 matching over 7 bases. The CDR3 spans 19 residues. The trim removed 6 bases at V and 1 base at J, leaving 18 bases unmatched. CDR1 MNHEY and CDR2 SVGAGI come from the germline V gene. The CDR3 protein is CASRRSGQLAGGSNQPQHF. In DNA form, the CDR3 reads TGTGCCAGCAGGCGTTCGGGACAGCTCGCTGGGGGAAGCAATCAGCCCCAGCATTTT.

The genes are TRBV6-1 and TRBJ1-1; D ambiguous. CDR1 and CDR2 from the germline V gene are MNHNS and SASEGT. The CDR3 extends over 11 amino acids. V lost 5 bases and J 6 bases, leaving 7 bases between the germline ends. The CDR3 bases are TGTGCCAGCAGTTCCGTCGCTGAAGCTTTCTTT. Protein product: CASSSVAEAFF.

The chain recombines TRBV7-3 with TRBJ2-1, with 9 bases identical to TRBD2. Germline assignment: CDR1 SGHTA and CDR2 FQGTGA. The CDR3 runs 15 residues. V dropped 4 bases and J dropped 9; count of bases not matched to a gene: 10. The chain's CDR3 is CASSSGTSRFGEQFF. CDR3 in DNA: TGTGCCAGCAGCTCCGGGACTAGCCGGTTTGGTGAGCAGTTCTTC.

V usage is TRBV27 and J usage is TRBJ2-3; TRBD2 aligns across 7 bases. This CDR3 is 14 amino acids long. Germline values: CDR1 MNHEY, CDR2 SMNVEV (reference sequence). The ends lost 7 bases at V and 3 bases at J; junction bases unmatched: 7. The CDR3 coding sequence is TGTGCCAGCACCCCAGCGGGACGAACAGATACGCAGTATTTT. Protein sequence: CASTPAGRTDTQYF.

This clonotype appeared a few times. This chain joins TRBV25-1 and TRBJ2-6; D is perhaps TRBD1 (6 bases). V shed 4 bases and J shed 4 bases, with 8 bases lying between them. CDR1 is MGHDK, CDR2 SYGVNS, per germline. CDR3 length: 14 amino acids. Here the CDR3 DNA reads TGTGCCAGCAGTGTTCAGGGGGGGGCCAACGTCCTGACTTTC. Its protein product is CASSVQGGANVLTF.

This clonotype came up many times. The chain recombines TRBV7-6 with TRBJ2-5; no definite D call. The CDR3 runs to 12 residues. Germline V gene lookup returns CDR1 SGHVS and CDR2 FNYEAQ. The ends were cut back, 4 bases at V and 1 base at J, with 4 bases in the middle. CDR3 sequence reads: CASSSSQETQYF. DNA for the CDR3: TGTGCCAGCAGCTCTAGCCAAGAGACCCAGTACTTC.

There are a few counts of this clonotype. The V call is TRBV12-5, the J call TRBJ1-2; D perhaps matches TRBD1 (5 bases). This CDR3 has 13 amino acids. The V and J ends lost 7 bases and 7 bases respectively, with 16 bases between them. Germline V CDR1 and CDR2: LGHNT, FRNRAP. Written as DNA, the CDR3 is TGTGCTAGTGCCGTCGGGACCTCCGGTGGCTACACCTTC. Translation gives CASAVGTSGGYTF.

This clonotype was seen a handful of times. The CDR3 reads CASSIAGAGYTF. CDR3 coding DNA: TGTGCCAGTAGTATTGCAGGGGCTGGCTACACCTTC. V usage is TRBV19 and J usage is TRBJ1-2; a possible D gene is TRBD1 (6 bases). V shed 3 bases and J shed 7 bases, with 9 bases lying between them. The CDR3 extends over 12 amino acids. Germline V gene lookup returns CDR1 LNHDA and CDR2 SQIVND (reference sequence). The entire variable domain, with the rest obtained from reference TRBV19 and TRBJ1-2, is as follows: DGGITQSPKYLFRKEGQNVTLSCEQNLNHDAMYWYRQDPGQGLRLIYYSQIVNDFQKGDIAEGYSVSREKKESFPLTVTSAQKNPTAFYLCASSIAGAGYTFGSGTRLTVV.

The chain couples TRBV3-1 to TRBJ2-1, with 7 bases lining up with TRBD1. The CDR3 is 14 amino acids. Germline CDR1 reads LGHDT; CDR2 reads YNNKEL (reference sequence). Trimming cost V 2 bases and J 9 bases; bases outside gene matches: 7. The CDR3 DNA is TGTGCCAGCAGCCAACCGACAGGGTTGGGTGAGCAGTTCTTC. It yields the protein CASSQPTGLGEQFF.

The CDR3 DNA is TGCGCCAGCAGCCTTGCCGGGACTAGCGTTGAGCAGTTCTTC. It specifies CASSLAGTSVEQFF. The J gene is TRBJ2-1, the V gene TRBV4-1, with 10 bases aligning to TRBD2. Germline V gene lookup returns CDR1 MGHRA and CDR2 YSYEKL. Trimming cost V 4 bases and J 9 bases; bases outside gene matches: 6. The CDR3 is 14 residues long.

Worth noting for this clonotype: A much more abundant neighbour one base away suggests this may be a read error. The CDR3: CASSPTWDGYTF. The CDR3 DNA reads TGTGCCAGCAGCCCGACATGGGATGGCTACACCTTC. This rearrangement joins TRBV7-2 to TRBJ1-2; no reliable D call. The CDR3 runs 12 residues. The V gene lost 5 bases and the J gene lost 6 bases, with 10 bases spanning the gap. Per the germline V gene, CDR1 is SGHTA and CDR2 is FQGNSA.

The chain couples TRBV7-2 to TRBJ1-1; 12 bases agree with TRBD1. Per the germline V gene, CDR1 is SGHTA and CDR2 is FQGNSA. The CDR3 sequence is 14 residues long. J gave up 10 bases and V 0 bases, and 3 bases lay outside the gene matches. The CDR3 DNA is TGTGCCAGCAGCTTAGCGGGACAGGGGGCTTTAGCTTTCTTT. This sequence encodes CASSLAGQGALAFF.

This chain links TRBV24-1 with TRBJ2-3; D is undetermined. The CDR3 totals 11 residues. V lost 3 bases and J 4 bases, leaving 1 base between the germline ends. Germline CDR1 reads KGHDR; CDR2 reads SFDVKD. The CDR3 here is CATSDPDTQYF. In DNA form, the CDR3 reads TGTGCCACCAGTGATCCAGATACGCAGTATTTT.

This CDR3 is CASSLVAGGFTDTQYF. In DNA form, the CDR3 reads TGTGCCAGCAGCTTAGTAGCGGGAGGATTCACAGATACGCAGTATTTT. V is TRBV7-6 and J is TRBJ2-3; 10 nucleotides align to TRBD2. The junction had 3 bases not matched to a gene; V was cut back by 1 base and J by 2 bases. There are 16 residues in the CDR3. Looked up from germline, CDR1 is SGHVS and CDR2 is FNYEAQ.

This chain joins TRBV29-1 and TRBJ2-1; no clear D gene. The V gene lost 2 bases and the J gene lost 7 bases, with 6 bases spanning the gap. Germline CDR1 reads SQVTM; CDR2 reads ANQGSEA. The CDR3 extends over 11 amino acids. The CDR3: CSVELGNEQFF. In DNA, the CDR3 is TGCAGCGTTGAACTAGGAAATGAGCAGTTCTTC.

The rearrangement uses TRBV6-2 or TRBV6-3 and TRBJ2-2, with D possibly matching TRBD2 (5 bases). This CDR3 comprises 18 residues. CDR1 MNHEY and CDR2 SVGEGT come from the germline V gene. V shed 6 bases and J shed 4 bases, with 24 bases lying between them. The DNA for the CDR3 is TGTGCCAGCAGACCCCCTGCATTTGGAGGCCGCGGCACCGGGGAGCTGTTTTTT. Residues: CASRPPAFGGRGTGELFF.

This clonotype showed up just a few times. The CDR3 bases are TGTGCCAGCAGCGGAGGGACAGGCCTACAAGAGACCCAGTACTTC. Translated, it gives CASSGGTGLQETQYF. V is TRBV5-6 and J is TRBJ2-5; 8 bases line up with TRBD1. Germline V gene sequence: CDR1 SGHDT, CDR2 YYEEEE. V lost 4 bases, J lost 2 bases, and 7 bases stayed unmatched. The CDR3 length is 15 residues. Supplemented by reference TRBV5-6 and TRBJ2-5, the full variable domain reads DAGVTQSPTHLIKTRGQQVTLRCSPKSGHDTVSWYQQALGQGPQFIFQYYEEEERQRGNFPDRFSGHQFPNYSSELNVNALLLGDSALYLCASSGGTGLQETQYFGPGTRLLVL.

The chain links TRBV6-5 to TRBJ2-1, with TRBD2 matching 13 bases. Germline trimming cut 6 bases from V and 7 bases from J; bases unmatched to any gene: 24. The CDR3 extends over 21 amino acids. Germline assignment: CDR1 MNHEY and CDR2 SVGAGI. CDR3 amino acids: CASRPLGGLGTSGTLWNEQFF. The DNA for the CDR3 is TGTGCCAGCAGACCCCTTGGAGGGTTGGGGACTAGCGGGACCCTTTGGAATGAGCAGTTCTTC.

The V gene is TRBV20-1, the J gene TRBJ2-5; 8 positions match TRBD1. Looked up from germline, CDR1 is DFQATT and CDR2 is SNEGSKA (reference sequence). The trim removed 4 bases at V and 5 bases at J, leaving 12 bases unmatched. The CDR3 is made up of 15 amino acids. DNA for the CDR3: TGCAGTGCTACACTTCGGACAGGGATAGGGGAGACCCAGTACTTC. It specifies CSATLRTGIGETQYF.